The clone carrying this T cell receptor (beta chain) was recorded a few times. Its specificity is not known. Measured with immunoSEQ multiplex PCR; TCRdb has only the in-frame clones, and not every one. The table lists over 40,000 clones, 88% of them singletons, with 1% to 1.5% in the top ten. CDR1 and CDR2 (germline): LNHDA, SQIVND (reference sequence). This CDR3 region has 17 residues. V gave up 5 bases and J gave up 7 bases; unmatched junction bases: 17. This specimen comes from a study of T cells in narcolepsy. Study findings and constraints: Comparing one patient's CSF and blood CD4+ clonotypes highlighted HCRT- and TRIB2-specific autoreactive clonotypes.

The J gene is TRBJ1-2, the V gene TRBV19; 9 bases align to TRBD1. Sequences were obtained from CD45RA- memory CD4+ T cells from PBMCs. The source of this sequence is a human donor with narcolepsy. CDR3 DNA sequence: TGTGCCAGTAGTCCACGGACGGGGACAGGGACAAGGAGTGGCTACACCTTC. It specifies CASSPRTGTGTRSGYTF.